The 17 T cell receptor beta chains reported below all come from one sample, sequenced in a study of blood T cell repertoires in COVID-19. Libraries were prepared by immunoSEQ multiplex PCR; TCRdb keeps only in-frame clonotypes and omits some of them. The table shows fewer than 110,000 clones, with roughly 90% occurring only once. Specimen: peripheral blood. These TCRs come from a woman aged 60 to 75 with acute or convalescent COVID-19.

The CDR3 is CASSRMDGQGYTEAFF. In DNA form, the CDR3 reads TGCGCCAGCAGCCGTATGGATGGACAGGGCTACACTGAAGCTTTCTTT. The chain links TRBV5-1 to TRBJ1-1, with 8 nucleotides matching TRBD1. The germline V gene has CDR1 SGHRS and CDR2 YFSETQ. V lost 4 bases to trimming and J lost 3 bases; unmatched junction nucleotides: 11. The CDR3 spans 16 residues.

The V call is TRBV5-1, the J call TRBJ1-6; D not certain. V was clipped by 0 bases and J by 8 bases, with 6 bases between them. The CDR3 extends over 13 amino acids. Germline loops: CDR1 SGHRS, CDR2 YFSETQ. The CDR3 region is CASSLETDSPLHF. The CDR3 nucleotides read TGCGCCAGCAGCTTGGAAACAGATTCACCCCTCCACTTT.

This rearrangement joins TRBV5-1 to TRBJ1-1; D is possibly TRBD1 (5 bases). Trimming stripped 4 bases from V and 1 base from J, with 11 bases between. This CDR3 spans 14 amino acids. The germline V gene has CDR1 SGHRS and CDR2 YFSETQ. The CDR3 is CASSPHGGNTEAFF. CDR3 in DNA: TGCGCCAGCAGCCCTCACGGGGGGAACACTGAAGCTTTCTTT.

V usage is TRBV5-1 and J usage is TRBJ2-6, with 10 bases fitting TRBD1. This CDR3 is 17 amino acids long. V lost 3 bases, J lost 1 base, and 4 bases stayed unmatched. The germline V gene encodes CDR1 SGHRS and CDR2 YFSETQ. The chain's CDR3 is CASSSGQGSSGANVLTF. DNA of the CDR3: TGCGCCAGCAGCTCGGGACAGGGGAGTTCTGGGGCCAACGTCCTGACTTTC.

V gene TRBV3-1 (or the pseudogene TRBV3-2) combines with J gene TRBJ1-2, with 8 bases aligning to TRBD1. The CDR3 is 13 residues long. Germline trimming cut 5 bases from V and 3 bases from J; bases unmatched to any gene: 2. CDR1 and CDR2 from the germline V gene are LGHDT and YNNKEL (reference sequence). For the CDR3, the DNA is TGTGCCAGCAGCTCGACAGGGGACTATGGCTACACCTTC. The encoded protein is CASSSTGDYGYTF.

This rearrangement joins TRBV9 to TRBJ2-2; D unresolved. This CDR3 comprises 12 residues. Trimming shortened V by 4 bases and J by 5 bases, and 6 bases separated the two germline ends. The germline gives CDR1 SGDLS, CDR2 YYNGEE. CDR3 amino acids: CASSIGTGELFF. CDR3 DNA: TGTGCCAGCAGCATCGGTACCGGGGAGCTGTTTTTT.

This chain uses TRBV5-1 with TRBJ1-5, with TRBD1 identical over 11 bases. V shed 4 bases and J 6 bases; nucleotides not matched to a gene: 6. CDR3 size: 15 residues. The germline gives CDR1 SGHRS, CDR2 YFSETQ. CDR3 in DNA: TGCGCCAGCAGCCCGGGGACAGGGGGGCTTCAGCCCCAGCATTTT. It codes for CASSPGTGGLQPQHF. Looking up the rest from reference TRBV5-1 and TRBJ1-5 gives the full variable domain: KAGVTQTPRYLIKTRGQQVTLSCSPISGHRSVSWYQQTPGQGLQFLFEYFSETQRNKGNFPGRFSGRQFSNSRSEMNVSTLELGDSALYLCASSPGTGGLQPQHFGDGTRLSIL.

The chain has TRBV27 and TRBJ1-2; D is undetermined. The V gene lost 5 bases and the J gene lost 4 bases, with 11 bases spanning the gap. Germline CDR1 reads MNHEY; CDR2 reads SMNVEV (reference sequence). The CDR3 covers 13 residues. CDR3 loop: CASSKQGAYGYTF. As DNA, the CDR3 is TGTGCCAGCAGTAAACAAGGAGCCTATGGCTACACCTTC.

CDR3 bases: TGTGCCAGTAGCGAAACGGGACTAGCGTCCTATGAGCAGTTCTTC. As protein: CASSETGLASYEQFF. V and J are TRBV19 and TRBJ2-1, with 10 bases that match TRBD2. The V gene's germline CDR1 is LNHDA and CDR2 SQIVND (reference sequence). The CDR3 covers 15 residues. The V and J ends lost 6 bases and 8 bases, in that order; junction bases with no gene match: 10. The full variable domain, its missing parts supplied by reference TRBV19 and TRBJ2-1, is DGGITQSPKYLFRKEGQNVTLSCEQNLNHDAMYWYRQDPGQGLRLIYYSQIVNDFQKGDIAEGYSVSREKKESFPLTVTSAQKNPTAFYLCASSETGLASYEQFFGPGTRLTVL.

DNA of the CDR3: TGCAGCGGTACAGGGGGCGCGGGGAACACTGAAGCTTTCTTT. Translation gives CSGTGGAGNTEAFF. The V call is TRBV29-1, the J call TRBJ1-1; 9 bases are shared with TRBD1. Unmatched junction bases numbered 7, after V lost 7 bases and J lost 1 base. In germline, CDR1 is SQVTM, CDR2 ANQGSEA. The CDR3 is 14 residues long.

The genes are TRBV3-1 (or the pseudogene TRBV3-2) and TRBJ1-4, with 11 bases identical to TRBD1. CDR3 length: 16 amino acids. Germline loops: CDR1 LGHDT, CDR2 YNNKEL (reference sequence). V lost 3 bases and J lost 8; bases outside the gene matches: 8. The CDR3 spells CASSHATGTGGEKLFF. The DNA for the CDR3 is TGTGCCAGCAGCCATGCGACCGGGACAGGGGGGGAAAAACTGTTTTTT.

The chain carries TRBV18 and TRBJ1-1; possibly TRBD1 for D (5 bases). CDR1 and CDR2 from the germline V gene are KGHSH and LQKENI. Trimming removed 5 bases at V and 0 bases at J, with 7 bases between. CDR3 length: 13 residues. The CDR3 sequence: CASSSGLNTEAFF. The DNA of the CDR3 is TGTGCCAGCTCATCAGGGTTGAACACTGAAGCTTTCTTT.

The chain is built from TRBV24-1 and TRBJ2-1; no definite D call. Trimming stripped 5 bases from V and 0 bases from J, with 10 bases between. This CDR3 is built from 15 residues. Germline V gene lookup returns CDR1 KGHDR and CDR2 SFDVKD. CDR3 in amino acids: CATSAGRSSYNEQFF. For the CDR3, the DNA is TGTGCCACCAGTGCTGGAAGGAGCTCCTACAATGAGCAGTTCTTC.

The chain employs TRBV6-1 and TRBJ1-3; D gene uncertain. The CDR3 contains 14 residues. Germline CDR1 reads MNHNS; CDR2 reads SASEGT. The V and J ends lost 2 bases and 0 bases respectively, with 5 bases between them. CDR3 coding DNA: TGTGCCAGCAGTGAACGGGTCTCTGGAAACACCATATATTTT. It is translated as CASSERVSGNTIYF.

The chain joins TRBV11-2 to TRBJ1-5; D call uncertain. Germline-derived CDR1 and CDR2 are SGHAT and FQNNGV. The V end was cut by 5 bases, the J end by 2 bases, with 7 bases between. The CDR3 consists of 13 residues. CDR3 loop: CASSLQGNQPQHF. Written as DNA, the CDR3 is TGTGCCAGCAGCCTCCAGGGCAATCAGCCCCAGCATTTT.

In its sample, this clone was seen a few times. The chain joins TRBV2 to TRBJ1-2, with D perhaps TRBD1 (5 bases). The CDR3 consists of 14 residues. V lost 2 bases to trimming and J lost 3 bases, with 10 bases between them. The germline gives CDR1 SNHLY, CDR2 FYNNEI. Here the CDR3 reads CASSEWGGDYGYTF. CDR3 bases: TGTGCCAGCAGTGAATGGGGGGGAGACTATGGCTACACCTTC. The full variable domain, in which reference TRBV2 and TRBJ1-2 provide the parts outside the CDR3, is EPEVTQTPSHQVTQMGQEVILRCVPISNHLYFYWYRQILGQKVEFLVSFYNNEISEKSEIFDDQFSVERPDGSNFTLKIRSTKLEDSAMYFCASSEWGGDYGYTFGSGTRLTVV.

This chain uses TRBV19 with TRBJ1-1, with unresolved D. The CDR3 is 13 residues long. Trimming removed 5 bases at V and 8 bases at J, with 15 bases between. Looked up from germline, CDR1 is LNHDA and CDR2 is SQIVND (reference sequence). CDR3 nucleotides: TGTGCCAGTAGTCTCTACGTGTTCAGGGAAGCTTTCTTT. Translated, it gives CASSLYVFREAFF.